This T cell receptor beta chain was documented in a study of blood T cell repertoires in COVID-19. As processed by the authors: By means of reference gene primer amplification, nucleated cell counts were estimated. This table comes from immunoSEQ multiplex PCR, and its TCRdb copy is limited to in-frame clones, with some not included. The DNA was the basis for D and trimming; V, J and clone size are from that table. The table shows roughly 48,000 clones, with about 76% occurring only once. The V and J ends lost 4 bases and 1 base respectively, with 8 bases between them. The germline V gene encodes CDR1 SGHNT and CDR2 YYREEE (reference sequence). CDR3 length equals 13 residues.

The rearrangement joins TRBV5-4 to TRBJ1-2, with D possibly being TRBD1 (6 bases). The sequenced material came from peripheral blood. This receptor was obtained from a human donor with active or convalescent COVID-19. The donor label of this sample is uncertain. For the CDR3, the DNA is TGTGCCAGCAGCCTGGACAGTAACTATGGCTACACCTTC. Protein product: CASSLDSNYGYTF. The full variable domain, rest sourced from reference TRBV5-4 and TRBJ1-2, is ETGVTQSPTHLIKTRGQQVTLRCSSQSGHNTVSWYQQALGQGPQFIFQYYREEENGRGNFPPRFSGLQFPNYSSELNVNALELDDSALYLCASSLDSNYGYTFGSGTRLTVV.